This T cell receptor (beta chain) was profiled in a study of neurological immune-mediated disorders (dated by TCRdb to about 2019). Study-wide context: Peripheral blood TCR-beta repertoires from HTLV-I-associated myelopathy (HAM/TSP) patients, multiple sclerosis patients and healthy controls were compared by UMI-based sequencing. Alongside PBMC samples, the set of some 98 TCR-beta libraries contained longitudinal samples, technical triplicates, and paired CD4+ and CD8+ T-cell subsets that had been sorted. The cohort included 60 to 75 subjects: about 15 with HAM/TSP, about 34 with multiple sclerosis, and some 20 healthy controls. Overall study results and their limits: Expanded clones from different subjects shared no identical CDR3 amino acid sequences, which suggests that TCR-beta repertoires were private in all groups. TCR clonal expansion was highest in HAM/TSP patients and lowest in MS patients, with MS patients falling below even healthy controls.

Comment on this clonotype: It has no known antigen specificity. Base qualities were left out, and no much larger clone turns up one base away.

Blood bank volunteers in Maryland, USA served as the healthy controls. For the unsorted PBMC libraries, 2 million PBMCs were stored in RNAlater at -80 degrees C until RNA extraction and were used to generate the libraries. PBMCs were separated from peripheral blood using Ficoll-Hypaque density gradient centrifugation and then cryopreserved in liquid nitrogen. Relative to germline, V is 5 bases shorter and J is 1 base shorter, with 7 bases between their ends. CDR1 and CDR2 (DFQATT, SNEGSKA) derive from the germline V gene (reference sequence). Including the terminal cysteine and phenylalanine, the CDR3 comprises 12 residues. Only the CDR3 part of the read is kept: 36 bases, read in frame from the first base. cDNA was synthesized by template-switch 5'RACE using a primer carrying a 10-nucleotide random unique molecular identifier by which each TCR transcript was tagged. Every sequencing run covered 15-18 subjects and yielded more than 170 million TCR-beta sequences. The RNeasy kit was used for extraction of total RNA. Using the KAPA Real-time Library Amplification kit, TCR-beta VDJ regions were amplified with primers for the TCR constant region and the 5'RACE anchor. A first PCR added sample indexes and Illumina adaptors, after which a second PCR increased the library yield. After purification with Ampure beads, the TCR product of roughly 650 bp was size-selected on a 2% E-gel SizeSelection system. Before pooling, libraries had their quality checked on a Bioanalyzer, their concentration measured with Qubit, and their quantity determined with the Kapa Library Quantification kit. An Illumina HiSeq 2500 sequenced the libraries paired-end 2 x 150 bp. To increase sequence diversity, roughly 24-32% phiX was spiked into each library pool. The paper's processing steps were these. Quality-filtered reads were processed with the UMI-based MiGEC pipeline, which removed over 80% of raw TCR sequences during error correction. VDJ genes were aligned to IMGT germline references, and each clonotype was defined by a unique CDR3 amino acid sequence together with V-J genes. Clonal expansion, Shannon diversity and CDR3 relatedness (CalcPairwiseDistances, ClusterSamples) were evaluated with VDJtools, and phylogenetic trees were built with CLCbio workbench. Using coefficient-of-variation modelling across technical triplicates, the study counted a clone as expanded if it had at least 8 unique UMIs. Through fastp at Q25 and MiXCR, TCRdb rebuilt clones from the public reads, retaining in-frame beta chains. Rows are unified per CDR3 protein, each entry keeping the most common DNA and genes. TCRdb, not the original authors, processed these V and J calls. Recorded for this sample are around 18,000 distinct CDR3 sequences; less than 25% of them occurred a single time. 23% of the sample is taken by the ten largest.

Source material: PBMCs. This sequence uses TRBV20-1 and TRBJ2-3, with TRBD2 perhaps the D gene, on 5 matching bases. This receptor was obtained from a man aged 50 or older in good health. The CDR3 sequence is CSAPRGTDTQYF. The sequenced DNA is TGCAGTGCTCCGAGGGGCACAGATACGCAGTATTTT.